The T cell receptor beta chain under discussion was sequenced for a study of naive and memory T cell subsets. General study points: A few larger clonotypes appeared in naive repertoires, especially CD8, possibly memory cells re-expressing CD45RA.

V dropped 3 bases and J dropped 4; count of bases not matched to a gene: 3. The CDR3 has 13 amino acids. Ten or more counts support this clonotype. What it binds is not known. Two oligonucleotides, mixed equimolar, formed the beta constant-region primer covering TRBC1 and TRBC2. The ligated cDNA underwent four PCR rounds using SP2 and nested alpha and beta constant-region primers. A single record per CDR3 protein comes from TCRdb applying MiXCR to the UMI-ligation and nested PCR reads. The profile shows over 110,000 distinct CDR3 sequences, about 20% of them singletons. The J gene is TRBJ2-7, the V gene TRBV12-3 or TRBV12-4; TRBD1 agrees at 7 bases. This clonotype originated in a human donor in good health. What was sequenced was naive CD8+ T cells from blood. Written as DNA, the CDR3 is TGTGCCAGCAGTTTCACGACAGGGTACGAGCAGTACTTC. Amino acids: CASSFTTGYEQYF.